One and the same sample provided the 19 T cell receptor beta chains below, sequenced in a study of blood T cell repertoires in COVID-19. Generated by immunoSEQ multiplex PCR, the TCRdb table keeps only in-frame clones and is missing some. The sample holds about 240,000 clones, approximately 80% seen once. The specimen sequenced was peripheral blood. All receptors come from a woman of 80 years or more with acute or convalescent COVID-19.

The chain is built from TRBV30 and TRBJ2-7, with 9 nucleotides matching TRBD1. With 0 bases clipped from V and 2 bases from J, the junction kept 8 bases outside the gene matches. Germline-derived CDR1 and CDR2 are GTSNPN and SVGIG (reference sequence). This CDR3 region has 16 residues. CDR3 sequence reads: CAWSVRGTGRTYEQYF. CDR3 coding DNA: TGTGCCTGGAGTGTGCGTGGGACAGGGAGGACCTACGAGCAGTACTTC.

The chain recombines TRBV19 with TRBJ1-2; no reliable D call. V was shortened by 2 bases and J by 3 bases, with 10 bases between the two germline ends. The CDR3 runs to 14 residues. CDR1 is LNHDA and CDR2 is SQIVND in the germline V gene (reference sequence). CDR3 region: CASSITGADYGYTF. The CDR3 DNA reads TGTGCCAGTAGTATAACCGGAGCCGACTATGGCTACACCTTC.

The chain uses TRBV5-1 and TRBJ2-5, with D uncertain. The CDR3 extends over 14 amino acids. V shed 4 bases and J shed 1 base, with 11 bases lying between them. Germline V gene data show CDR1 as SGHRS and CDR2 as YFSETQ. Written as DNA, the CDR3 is TGCGCCAGCAGCCCCCGTGGCAGCCAAGAGACCCAGTACTTC. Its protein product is CASSPRGSQETQYF.

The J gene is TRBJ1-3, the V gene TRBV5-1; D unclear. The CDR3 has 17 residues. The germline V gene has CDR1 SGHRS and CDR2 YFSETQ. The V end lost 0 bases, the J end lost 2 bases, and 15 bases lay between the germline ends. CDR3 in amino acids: CASSLVPREPAGNTIYF. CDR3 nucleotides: TGCGCCAGCAGCTTGGTACCGAGGGAGCCTGCTGGAAACACCATATATTTT.

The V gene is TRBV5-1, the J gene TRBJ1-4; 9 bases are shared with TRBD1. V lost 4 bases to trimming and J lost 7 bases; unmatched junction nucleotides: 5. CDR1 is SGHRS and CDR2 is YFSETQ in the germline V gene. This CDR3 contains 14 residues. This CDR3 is CASSAGTGIEKLFF. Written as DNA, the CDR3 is TGCGCCAGCAGCGCCGGGACAGGGATTGAAAAACTGTTTTTT.

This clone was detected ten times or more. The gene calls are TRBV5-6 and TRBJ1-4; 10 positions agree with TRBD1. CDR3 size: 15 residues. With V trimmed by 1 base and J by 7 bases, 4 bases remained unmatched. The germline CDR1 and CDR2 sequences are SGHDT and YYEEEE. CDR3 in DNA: TGTGCCAGCAGCTTGCGGACAGGGGGAAGTGAAAAACTGTTTTTT. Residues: CASSLRTGGSEKLFF.

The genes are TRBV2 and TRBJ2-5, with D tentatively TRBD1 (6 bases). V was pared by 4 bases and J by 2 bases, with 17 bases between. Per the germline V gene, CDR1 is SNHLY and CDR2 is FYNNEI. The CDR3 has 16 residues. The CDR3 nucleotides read TGTGCCAGCAGTGCTAGAGGGGTCAGGGGTCAAGAGACCCAGTACTTC. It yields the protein CASSARGVRGQETQYF.

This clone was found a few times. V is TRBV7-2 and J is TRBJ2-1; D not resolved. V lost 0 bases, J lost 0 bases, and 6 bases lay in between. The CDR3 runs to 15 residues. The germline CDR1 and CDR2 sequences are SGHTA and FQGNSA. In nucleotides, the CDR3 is TGTGCCAGCAGCTTAGCAGTTAGCTCCTACAATGAGCAGTTCTTC. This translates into CASSLAVSSYNEQFF.

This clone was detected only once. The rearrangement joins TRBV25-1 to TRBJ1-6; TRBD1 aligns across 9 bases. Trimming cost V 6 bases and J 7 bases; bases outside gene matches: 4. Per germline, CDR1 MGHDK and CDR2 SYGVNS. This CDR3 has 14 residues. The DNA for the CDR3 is TGTGCCAGCAGATCGACAGGGGGAAATTCACCCCTCCACTTT. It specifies CASRSTGGNSPLHF.

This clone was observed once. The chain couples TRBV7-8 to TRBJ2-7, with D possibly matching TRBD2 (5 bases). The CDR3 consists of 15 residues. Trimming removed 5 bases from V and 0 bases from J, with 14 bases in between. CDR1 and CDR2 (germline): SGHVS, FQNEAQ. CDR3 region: CASSLLGRDSYEQYF. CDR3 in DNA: TGTGCCAGCAGCCTACTAGGACGGGACTCCTACGAGCAGTACTTC.

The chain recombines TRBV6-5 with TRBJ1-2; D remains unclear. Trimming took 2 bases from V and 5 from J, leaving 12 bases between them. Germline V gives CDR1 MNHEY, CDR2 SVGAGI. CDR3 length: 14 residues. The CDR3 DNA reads TGTGCCAGCAGTTACGGGCCGAATACTTATGGCTACACCTTC. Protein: CASSYGPNTYGYTF.

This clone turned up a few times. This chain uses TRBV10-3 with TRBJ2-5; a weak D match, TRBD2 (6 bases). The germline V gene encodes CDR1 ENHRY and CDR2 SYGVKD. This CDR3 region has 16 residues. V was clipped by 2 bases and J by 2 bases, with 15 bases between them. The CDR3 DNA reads TGTGCCATCAGTGAGCCGGGTAGCGGTAGACAAGAGACCCAGTACTTC. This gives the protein CAISEPGSGRQETQYF.

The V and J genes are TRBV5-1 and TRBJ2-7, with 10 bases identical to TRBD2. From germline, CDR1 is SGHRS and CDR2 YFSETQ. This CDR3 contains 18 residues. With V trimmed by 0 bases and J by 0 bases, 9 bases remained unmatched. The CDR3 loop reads CASSLVTSGASISYEQYF. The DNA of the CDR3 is TGCGCCAGCAGCTTGGTAACTAGCGGGGCTTCAATCTCCTACGAGCAGTACTTC.

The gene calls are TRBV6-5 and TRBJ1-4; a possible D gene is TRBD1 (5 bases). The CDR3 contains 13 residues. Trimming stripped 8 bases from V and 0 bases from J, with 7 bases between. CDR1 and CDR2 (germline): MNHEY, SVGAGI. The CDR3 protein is CASATATNEKLFF. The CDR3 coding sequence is TGTGCCAGCGCGACAGCAACTAATGAAAAACTGTTTTTT.

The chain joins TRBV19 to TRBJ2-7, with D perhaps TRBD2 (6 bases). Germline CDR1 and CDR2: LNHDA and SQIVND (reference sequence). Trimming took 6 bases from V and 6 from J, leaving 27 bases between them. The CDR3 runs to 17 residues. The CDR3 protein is CASSPGRGSKGVGEQYF. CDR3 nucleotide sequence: TGTGCCAGTAGCCCCGGTCGGGGGTCTAAAGGAGTGGGCGAGCAGTACTTC.

CDR3: CASSSGTGQGRYTF. Written as DNA, the CDR3 is TGTGCCAGCAGTTCGGGTACTGGACAGGGGAGGTACACCTTC. The genes are TRBV28 and TRBJ1-2; 9 nucleotides agree with TRBD1. V gave up 4 bases and J gave up 11 bases; unmatched junction bases: 11. Germline V CDR1 and CDR2: MDHEN, SYDVKM. The CDR3 runs to 14 residues.

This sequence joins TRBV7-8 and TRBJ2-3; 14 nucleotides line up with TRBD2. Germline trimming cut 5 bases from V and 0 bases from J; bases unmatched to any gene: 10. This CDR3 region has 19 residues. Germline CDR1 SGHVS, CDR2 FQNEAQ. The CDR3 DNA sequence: TGTGCCAGCAGCCCGCGGACTAGCGGGGGGACCCCTAGCACAGATACGCAGTATTTT. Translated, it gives CASSPRTSGGTPSTDTQYF.

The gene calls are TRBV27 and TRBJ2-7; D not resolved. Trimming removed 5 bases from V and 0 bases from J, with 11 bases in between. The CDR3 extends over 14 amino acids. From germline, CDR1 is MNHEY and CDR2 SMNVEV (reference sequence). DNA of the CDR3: TGTGCCAGCAGTCCAAGGCGGAGCTCCTACGAGCAGTACTTC. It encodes CASSPRRSSYEQYF.

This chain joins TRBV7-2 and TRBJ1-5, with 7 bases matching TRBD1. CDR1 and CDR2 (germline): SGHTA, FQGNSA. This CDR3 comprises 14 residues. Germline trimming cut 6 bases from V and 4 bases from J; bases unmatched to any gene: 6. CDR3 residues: CASSNRGPNQPQHF. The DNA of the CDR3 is TGTGCCAGCAGTAACAGGGGACCGAATCAGCCCCAGCATTTT.